This T cell receptor beta chain stems from a study of blood T cell repertoires in COVID-19. Study summary: There were acute and convalescent COVID-19 samples, and they came from the United States, Italy and Spain.

Source study methods: Estimates of nucleated cell counts were drawn from the amplification of reference gene primers. Profiled with immunoSEQ multiplex PCR; TCRdb holds only in-frame clones, not every one. V and J calls and clone size are copied from that table; D and trimming were computed from the DNA. The sample has more than 95,000 clones; over 80% are singletons. The sequence was collected from a man between 25 and 39 years old with acute or convalescent COVID-19. What was sequenced was peripheral blood.

The CDR3, as DNA: TGTGCCAGCAGCCCCGGGCGGGAGGTCGGAAAACTGTTTTTT. Translated: CASSPGREVGKLFF. V is TRBV7-2 and J is TRBJ1-4, with D uncertain. The CDR3 covers 14 residues. Germline V gives CDR1 SGHTA, CDR2 FQGNSA. V lost 5 bases and J 10 bases, leaving 17 bases between the germline ends.